These 29 T cell receptor beta chains were all obtained from the same sample, sequenced in a study of blood T cells in healthy people across ages. Using a J-beta primer mix together with a sample-barcoded 5' primer, a second PCR was run for roughly 6 to 12 cycles. From the 5' RACE reads, TCRdb called clonotypes with MiXCR, one entry per CDR3 protein. The sample has about 970,000 distinct CDR3 sequences, roughly 47% seen once. The sequencing sample was made of blood. The source is a woman aged 55-70 years in good health.

The chain uses TRBV18 and TRBJ1-4; TRBD1 is a possible D gene (6 bases). CDR3 length equals 15 residues. V lost 5 bases and J lost 5, with 15 bases in between. Per the germline V gene, CDR1 is KGHSH and CDR2 is LQKENI. CDR3 sequence (DNA): TGTGCCAGCTCAAGCTTCGGGACAAAAAATGAAAAACTGTTTTTT. Translated: CASSSFGTKNEKLFF. The full variable domain, with the rest looked up from reference TRBV18 and TRBJ1-4, is NAGVMQNPRHLVRRRGQEARLRCSPMKGHSHVYWYRQLPEEGLKFMVYLQKENIIDESGMPKERFSAEFPKEGPSILRIQQVVRGDSAAYFCASSSFGTKNEKLFFGSGTQLSVL.

This clonotype showed up just a few times. This rearrangement joins TRBV12-3 or TRBV12-4 to TRBJ2-3; D unresolved. CDR3 length equals 14 residues. V was clipped by 9 bases and J by 3 bases, with 16 bases between them. CDR3 DNA: TGTGCCAGTCTGCCCGCCCGTAGGACAGATACGCAGTATTTT. It is translated as CASLPARRTDTQYF.

The chain joins TRBV5-6 to TRBJ2-1, with TRBD2 identical over 11 bases. Trimming removed 1 base from V and 10 bases from J; junction bases left unmatched: 7. The CDR3 runs 15 residues. Germline V CDR1 and CDR2: SGHDT, YYEEEE. The CDR3, as DNA: TGTGCCAGCAGCTTGACTAGCGGGAGTCGGTACGAGCAGTTCTTC. As protein: CASSLTSGSRYEQFF.

The chain uses TRBV29-1 and TRBJ1-4; D possibly corresponds to TRBD1 (5 bases). CDR3 length: 14 amino acids. The V gene's germline CDR1 is SQVTM and CDR2 ANQGSEA. Trimming removed 1 base at V and 3 bases at J, with 9 bases between. The CDR3 is CSVEAGVANEKLFF. The CDR3, as DNA: TGCAGCGTTGAAGCGGGGGTGGCTAATGAAAAACTGTTTTTT.

CDR3 region: CASSPTGGLGGEQFF. The CDR3 bases are TGCGCCAGCAGCCCGACAGGGGGCCTTGGGGGGGAGCAGTTCTTC. The chain employs TRBV4-1 and TRBJ2-1, with TRBD1 matching 10 bases. The CDR3 is 15 residues long. The trim removed 4 bases at V and 10 bases at J, leaving 10 bases unmatched. Germline V gene sequence: CDR1 MGHRA, CDR2 YSYEKL.

This clonotype has more than one count but fewer than ten. This chain joins TRBV9 and TRBJ2-7; D may be TRBD1 (6 bases). Trimming cost V 2 bases and J 5 bases, with 14 bases left between them. The CDR3 is made up of 14 amino acids. Looked up from germline, CDR1 is SGDLS and CDR2 is YYNGEE. CDR3 in DNA: TGTGCCAGCAGCGTGGGGACACTTTCGCACGAGCAGTACTTC. Protein sequence: CASSVGTLSHEQYF.

This clonotype was observed a few times. The chain is built from TRBV28 and TRBJ2-2; D remains unclear. V was trimmed by 1 base and J by 0 bases, leaving 9 bases between them. CDR1 is MDHEN and CDR2 is SYDVKM in the germline V gene. The CDR3 sequence is 16 residues long. This CDR3 is CASSLLVGANTGELFF. The DNA of the CDR3 is TGTGCCAGCAGTTTATTGGTGGGCGCGAACACCGGGGAGCTGTTTTTT.

The V gene is TRBV7-2, the J gene TRBJ1-5; D ambiguous. Between the trimmed V and J ends, which lost 5 bases and 0 bases, there was a span of 11 bases. Germline-derived CDR1 and CDR2 are SGHTA and FQGNSA. This CDR3 has 15 residues. CDR3 nucleotide sequence: TGTGCCAGCAGCCCCAGGACCCATAGCAATCAGCCCCAGCATTTT. It yields the protein CASSPRTHSNQPQHF.

This clonotype was counted only a few times. J is TRBJ2-3 and V is TRBV7-2; 8 nucleotides match TRBD2. The ends lost 5 bases at V and 5 bases at J; junction bases unmatched: 6. This CDR3 comprises 14 residues. Per the germline V gene, CDR1 is SGHTA and CDR2 is FQGNSA. This chain's CDR3 is CASSHGLAGDTQYF. For the CDR3, the DNA is TGTGCCAGCAGCCATGGACTAGCAGGAGATACGCAGTATTTT.

This chain links TRBV7-9 with TRBJ2-7; 7 bases fit TRBD2. V trimming: 8 bases; J trimming: 3 bases; junction bases outside the gene matches: 7. The germline CDR1 and CDR2 sequences are SEHNR and FQNEAQ (reference sequence). This CDR3 comprises 13 residues. The CDR3, as DNA: TGTGCCAGCGGTGGGCGGGAGCTCTACGAGCAGTACTTC. The encoded protein is CASGGRELYEQYF. Variable domain in full (rest from reference TRBV7-9 and TRBJ2-7): DTGVSQNPRHKITKRGQNVTFRCDPISEHNRLYWYRQTLGQGPEFLTYFQNEAQLEKSRLLSDRFSAERPKGSFSTLEIQRTEQGDSAMYLCASGGRELYEQYFGPGTRLTVT.

This clonotype has only a few counts. The J gene is TRBJ1-6, the V gene TRBV10-3; the D is unclear. V dropped 6 bases and J dropped 7 bases, with 10 bases sitting between them. Germline V gives CDR1 ENHRY, CDR2 SYGVKD. CDR3 length: 13 amino acids. The CDR3 bases are TGTGCCATCAGGGCAGAAAACAATTCACCCCTCCACTTT. This sequence encodes CAIRAENNSPLHF.

Ten or more counts support this clonotype. The chain has TRBV4-2 and TRBJ2-3; D gene uncertain. Trimming took off 0 bases at V and 6 bases at J, with 4 bases between the two ends. Per germline, CDR1 LGHNA and CDR2 YNFKEQ. The CDR3 is 12 residues long. This chain's CDR3 is CASSQDRDTQYF. The CDR3 DNA follows: TGTGCCAGCAGCCAAGACCGGGATACGCAGTATTTT.

As for this clonotype: A junction end diverges from the germline sequence, so it may reflect a read error. V usage is TRBV16 and J usage is TRBJ1-1; the D is unclear. CDR1 KGHSY and CDR2 FQNENV come from the germline V gene. CDR3 length: 15 residues. The CDR3 loop is CASNQTGGMNTEAFF. In DNA form, the CDR3 reads TGTGCCAGCAACCAAACTGGTGGAATGAACACTGAAGCTTTCTTT.

A remark on this clonotype: The junction does not match germline at one end; this may be a read error. J is TRBJ2-5 and V is TRBV28; D is possibly TRBD1 (6 bases). The CDR3 loop spans 14 amino acids. Germline CDR1 and CDR2: MDHEN and SYDVKM. CDR3 DNA: TGTACCAGCAGTTCGACGGACAGACAAGAGACCCAGTACTTC. It encodes CTSSSTDRQETQYF.

On this clonotype itself: This may arise from a read error, as a much more abundant clone is one base away. The J gene is TRBJ2-7, the V gene TRBV29-1; 13 nucleotides align to TRBD2. This CDR3 has 16 amino acids. Germline loops: CDR1 SQVTM, CDR2 ANQGSEA. After removal of 8 bases from V and 6 bases from J, the junction contained 16 bases not matched to a gene. CDR3 nucleotide sequence: TGCAGCTGTCGGAGCGGACTAGCGGGAGAACCTGGCGAGCAGTACTTC. Amino acids: CSCRSGLAGEPGEQYF.

The chain uses TRBV11-2 and TRBJ2-5; weak D call: TRBD2 (5 bases). This CDR3 has 15 amino acids. V lost 4 bases to trimming and J lost 5 bases, with 17 bases between them. Per germline, CDR1 SGHAT and CDR2 FQNNGV. As DNA, the CDR3 is TGTGCCAGCAGCTATCTCCCCTCCGGGGAGGAGACCCAGTACTTC. It is translated as CASSYLPSGEETQYF.

The V and J genes are TRBV20-1 and TRBJ1-5; 7 bases line up with TRBD1. The CDR3 loop spans 14 amino acids. Per germline, CDR1 DFQATT and CDR2 SNEGSKA (reference sequence). The ends lost 3 bases at V and 7 bases at J; junction bases unmatched: 9. CDR3 loop: CSASEDRVGQPQHF. The CDR3 DNA is TGCAGTGCTAGTGAAGACAGGGTGGGACAGCCCCAGCATTTT.

The chain is built from TRBV5-1 and TRBJ2-5; TRBD1 is a possible D gene (6 bases). Germline lookup yields CDR1 SGHRS and CDR2 YFSETQ. V gave up 4 bases and J gave up 3 bases, with 16 bases separating them. This CDR3 has 15 residues. CDR3 in amino acids: CASSPGTRWKETQYF. In DNA, the CDR3 is TGCGCCAGCAGCCCCGGGACAAGGTGGAAAGAGACCCAGTACTTC.

The chain couples TRBV5-4 to TRBJ1-4; a possible D gene is TRBD1 (5 bases). CDR1 and CDR2 (germline): SGHNT, YYREEE (reference sequence). CDR3 length equals 14 residues. Trimming cost V 4 bases and J 7 bases, with 14 bases left between them. This chain's CDR3 is CASSGTRDGEKLFF. The CDR3 nucleotides read TGTGCCAGCAGCGGGACGCGCGACGGTGAAAAACTGTTTTTT. Using reference TRBV5-4 and TRBJ1-4 for the parts outside the CDR3, the full variable domain is ETGVTQSPTHLIKTRGQQVTLRCSSQSGHNTVSWYQQALGQGPQFIFQYYREEENGRGNFPPRFSGLQFPNYSSELNVNALELDDSALYLCASSGTRDGEKLFFGSGTQLSVL.

The chain combines TRBV7-2 with TRBJ1-5, with a tentative D call TRBD1 (5 bases). The CDR3 totals 14 residues. The V gene's germline CDR1 is SGHTA and CDR2 FQGNSA. The V end was cut by 2 bases, the J end by 4 bases, with 9 bases between. CDR3 sequence (DNA): TGTGCCAGCAGCTTATTTCAGGGTAATCAGCCCCAGCATTTT. It codes for CASSLFQGNQPQHF.

This clonotype has just a few counts. V gene TRBV27 combines with J gene TRBJ1-2, with D hard to call. Germline assignment: CDR1 MNHEY and CDR2 SMNVEV (reference sequence). Trimming cost V 2 bases and J 1 base, with 14 bases left between them. The CDR3 runs 16 residues. In nucleotides, the CDR3 is TGTGCCAGCAGTTTACGAGGGAAGGGCCTTAACTATGGCTACACCTTC. Protein sequence: CASSLRGKGLNYGYTF.

This clonotype was recorded once. V gene TRBV6-1 combines with J gene TRBJ2-4; D call uncertain. Gene TRBJ2-7 matches the end of the DNA better, so the J call may be wrong. The CDR3 spans 13 residues. Germline-derived CDR1 and CDR2 are MNHNS and SASEGT. The CDR3 sequence: CASRELTTYEQYF. The CDR3 DNA reads as TGTGCCAGCAGGGAATTGACAACCTACGAGCAGTACTTC.

The rearrangement links TRBV5-1 to TRBJ2-7, with 14 bases aligning to TRBD2. Germline V gene sequence: CDR1 SGHRS, CDR2 YFSETQ. Trimming cost V 7 bases and J 3 bases; bases outside gene matches: 12. The CDR3 is 17 amino acids. This CDR3 is CASLAGTSGSLNYEQYF. The DNA for the CDR3 is TGCGCCAGCCTAGCCGGGACTAGCGGGAGTCTCAACTACGAGCAGTACTTC.

This clonotype was found a few times. V usage is TRBV25-1 and J usage is TRBJ2-5; the match to TRBD1 covers 7 bases. There are 17 residues in the CDR3. V gave up 3 bases and J gave up 3 bases; unmatched junction bases: 13. Looked up from germline, CDR1 is MGHDK and CDR2 is SYGVNS. The chain's CDR3 is CASSDRQNRGKEETQYF. The CDR3 DNA reads as TGTGCCAGCAGTGATCGACAAAACAGGGGAAAGGAAGAGACCCAGTACTTC.

V is TRBV28 and J is TRBJ2-4, with D uncertain. Germline assignment: CDR1 MDHEN and CDR2 SYDVKM. The CDR3 runs 12 residues. Between the trimmed V and J ends, which lost 5 bases and 13 bases, there was a span of 15 bases. CDR3 nucleotides: TGTGCCAGCAGTGAAACTCGTCGAGAGCAGTACTTC. Translation: CASSETRREQYF.

The chain couples TRBV20-1 to TRBJ1-5; TRBD1 is a possible D gene (6 bases). There are 15 residues in the CDR3. Germline V gene lookup returns CDR1 DFQATT and CDR2 SNEGSKA (reference sequence). Trimming left V 1 base short and J 6 bases short, with 16 bases between. The CDR3 DNA sequence: TGCAGTGCTAGAGCTCAGGGGAGGGACGGTCAGCCCCAGCATTTT. It codes for CSARAQGRDGQPQHF.

V gene TRBV15 combines with J gene TRBJ2-7; weak D call: TRBD1 (5 bases). The CDR3 is made up of 15 amino acids. Trimming took 0 bases from V and 0 from J, leaving 9 bases between them. Germline V gene sequence: CDR1 LNHNV, CDR2 YYDKDF (reference sequence). The CDR3 sequence: CATSRDRESSYEQYF. Here the CDR3 DNA reads TGTGCCACCAGCAGAGACAGGGAATCCTCCTACGAGCAGTACTTC. Drawing the rest from reference TRBV15 and TRBJ2-7, the complete variable domain is DAMVIQNPRYQVTQFGKPVTLSCSQTLNHNVMYWYQQKSSQAPKLLFHYYDKDFNNEADTPDNFQSRRPNTSFCFLDIRSPGLGDTAMYLCATSRDRESSYEQYFGPGTRLTVT.

The chain joins TRBV9 to TRBJ2-5; D tentatively fits TRBD1 or TRBD2 (5 bases each). The CDR3 totals 15 residues. Between the trimmed V and J ends, which lost 0 bases and 2 bases, there was a span of 11 bases. From germline, CDR1 is SGDLS and CDR2 YYNGEE. For the CDR3, the DNA is TGTGCCAGCAGCGTAGGGGGGACGCGGCAAGAGACCCAGTACTTC. Translating gives CASSVGGTRQETQYF.

The chain combines TRBV4-2 with TRBJ2-1; 9 nucleotides align to TRBD2. V lost 2 bases and J lost 7; bases outside the gene matches: 12. CDR1 is LGHNA, CDR2 YNFKEQ, per germline. The CDR3 totals 17 residues. The DNA for the CDR3 is TGTGCCAGCAGCCAACCCCAGGGGGGGACTAGCCCAAATGAGCAGTTCTTC. Translating it yields CASSQPQGGTSPNEQFF.